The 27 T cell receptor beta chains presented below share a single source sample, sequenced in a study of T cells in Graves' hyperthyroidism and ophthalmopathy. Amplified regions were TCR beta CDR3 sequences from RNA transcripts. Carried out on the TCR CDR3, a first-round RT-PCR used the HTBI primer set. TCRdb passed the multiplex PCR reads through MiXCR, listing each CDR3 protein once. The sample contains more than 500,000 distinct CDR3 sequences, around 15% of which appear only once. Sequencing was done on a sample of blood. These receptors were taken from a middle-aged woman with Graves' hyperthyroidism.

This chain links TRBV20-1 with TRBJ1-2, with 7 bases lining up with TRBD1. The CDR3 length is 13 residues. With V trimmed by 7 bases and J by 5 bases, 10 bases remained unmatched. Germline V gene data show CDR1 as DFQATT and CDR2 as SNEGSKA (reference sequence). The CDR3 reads CSGSEQGRYGYTF. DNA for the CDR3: TGCAGTGGTAGCGAACAGGGGAGGTATGGCTACACCTTC.

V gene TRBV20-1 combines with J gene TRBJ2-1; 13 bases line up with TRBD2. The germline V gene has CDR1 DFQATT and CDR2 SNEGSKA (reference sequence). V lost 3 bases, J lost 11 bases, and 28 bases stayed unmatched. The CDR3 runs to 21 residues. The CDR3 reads CSASKPQDRGPWALAGGKQFF. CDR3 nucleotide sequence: TGCAGTGCTAGTAAACCCCAAGACAGGGGCCCGTGGGCACTAGCGGGAGGGAAGCAGTTCTTC.

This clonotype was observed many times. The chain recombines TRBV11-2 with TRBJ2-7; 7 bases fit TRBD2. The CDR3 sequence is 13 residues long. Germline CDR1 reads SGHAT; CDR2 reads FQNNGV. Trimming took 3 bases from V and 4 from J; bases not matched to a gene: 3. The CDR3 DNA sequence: TGTGCCAGCAGCTTGGCACTAGCGTACGAGCAGTACTTC. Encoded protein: CASSLALAYEQYF.

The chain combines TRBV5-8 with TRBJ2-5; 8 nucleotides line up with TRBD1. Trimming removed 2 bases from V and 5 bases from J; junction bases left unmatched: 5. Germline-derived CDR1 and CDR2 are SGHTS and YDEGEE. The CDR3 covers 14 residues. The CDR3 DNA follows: TGTGCCAGCAGCTTCAGGGGGCGCTGGGAGACCCAGTACTTC. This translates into CASSFRGRWETQYF.

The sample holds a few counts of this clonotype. This chain's CDR3 is CATSRDRAVETQYF. CDR3 DNA sequence: TGTGCCACCAGCAGAGATCGGGCGGTGGAGACCCAGTACTTC. The chain carries TRBV15 and TRBJ2-5, with D uncertain. This CDR3 has 14 residues. CDR1 is LNHNV and CDR2 is YYDKDF in the germline V gene (reference sequence). V was trimmed by 0 bases and J by 5 bases, leaving 10 bases between them.

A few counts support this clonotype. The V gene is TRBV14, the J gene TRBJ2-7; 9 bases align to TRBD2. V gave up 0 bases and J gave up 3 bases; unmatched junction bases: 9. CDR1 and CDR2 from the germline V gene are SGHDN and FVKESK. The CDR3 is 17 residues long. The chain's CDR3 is CASSQEEAGGFFYEQYF. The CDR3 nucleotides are TGTGCCAGCAGCCAAGAAGAAGCGGGAGGTTTTTTCTACGAGCAGTACTTC.

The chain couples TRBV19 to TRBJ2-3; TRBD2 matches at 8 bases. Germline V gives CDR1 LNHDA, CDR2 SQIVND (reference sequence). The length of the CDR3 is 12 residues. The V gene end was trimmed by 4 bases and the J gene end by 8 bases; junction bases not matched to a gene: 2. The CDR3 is CASSTSGRTQYF. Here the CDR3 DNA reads TGTGCCAGTAGTACTAGCGGGCGTACGCAGTATTTT.

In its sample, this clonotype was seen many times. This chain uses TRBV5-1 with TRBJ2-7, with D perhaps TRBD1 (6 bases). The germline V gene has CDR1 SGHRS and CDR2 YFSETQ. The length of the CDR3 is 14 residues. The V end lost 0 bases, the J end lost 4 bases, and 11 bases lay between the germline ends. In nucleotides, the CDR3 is TGCGCCAGCAGCTTGGCAGGGGACAATTACGAGCAGTACTTC. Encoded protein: CASSLAGDNYEQYF.

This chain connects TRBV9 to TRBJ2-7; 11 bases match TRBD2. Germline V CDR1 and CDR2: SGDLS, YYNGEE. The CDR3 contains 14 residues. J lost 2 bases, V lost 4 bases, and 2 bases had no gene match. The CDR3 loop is CASSKTSGTYEQYF. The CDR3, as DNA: TGTGCCAGCAGCAAGACTAGCGGGACCTACGAGCAGTACTTC.

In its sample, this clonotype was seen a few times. CDR3 region: CASTYTSGGNTGELFF. The CDR3 region has the DNA TGCGCCAGCACGTACACTAGCGGGGGAAACACCGGGGAGCTGTTTTTT. The gene calls are TRBV5-1 and TRBJ2-2; 11 bases match TRBD2. Germline V CDR1 and CDR2: SGHRS, YFSETQ. The CDR3 totals 16 residues. J lost 2 bases, V lost 6 bases, and 6 bases had no gene match.

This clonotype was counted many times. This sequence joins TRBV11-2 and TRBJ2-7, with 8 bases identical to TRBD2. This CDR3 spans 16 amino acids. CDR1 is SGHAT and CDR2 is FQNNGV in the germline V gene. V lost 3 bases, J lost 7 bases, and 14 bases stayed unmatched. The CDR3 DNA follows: TGTGCCAGCAGCTTGGGGGGGCCCGGGACTAGAGGGGAGCAGTACTTC. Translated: CASSLGGPGTRGEQYF.

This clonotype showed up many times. CDR3 in amino acids: CASSHLGQGDTGELFF. The CDR3 DNA sequence: TGTGCCAGCAGCCACCTGGGACAGGGGGATACCGGGGAGCTGTTTTTT. The chain links TRBV11-3 to TRBJ2-2; 11 nucleotides agree with TRBD1. The CDR3 contains 16 residues. The trim removed 5 bases at V and 5 bases at J, leaving 7 bases unmatched. From germline, CDR1 is SGHNT and CDR2 YENEEA.

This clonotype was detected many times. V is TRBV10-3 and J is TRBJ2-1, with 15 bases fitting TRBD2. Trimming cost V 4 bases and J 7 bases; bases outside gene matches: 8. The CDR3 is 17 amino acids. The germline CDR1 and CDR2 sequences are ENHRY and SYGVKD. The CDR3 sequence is CAISVKGGTSGRNEQFF. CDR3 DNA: TGTGCCATCAGTGTCAAGGGGGGGACTAGCGGGAGGAATGAGCAGTTCTTC.

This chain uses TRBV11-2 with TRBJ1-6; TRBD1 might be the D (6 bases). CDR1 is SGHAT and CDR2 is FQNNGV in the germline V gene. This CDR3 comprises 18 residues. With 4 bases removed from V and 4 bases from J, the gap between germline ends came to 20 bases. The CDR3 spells CASSSPIGGKTYNSPLHF. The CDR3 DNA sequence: TGTGCCAGCAGCTCCCCGATCGGGGGCAAAACTTATAATTCACCCCTCCACTTT.

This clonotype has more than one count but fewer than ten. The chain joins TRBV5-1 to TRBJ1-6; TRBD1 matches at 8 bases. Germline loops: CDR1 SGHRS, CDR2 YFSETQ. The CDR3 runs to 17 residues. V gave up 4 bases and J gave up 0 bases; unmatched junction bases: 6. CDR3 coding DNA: TGCGCCAGCAGCCTAACCGACAGGGGCTCCTATAATTCACCCCTCCACTTT. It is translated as CASSLTDRGSYNSPLHF.

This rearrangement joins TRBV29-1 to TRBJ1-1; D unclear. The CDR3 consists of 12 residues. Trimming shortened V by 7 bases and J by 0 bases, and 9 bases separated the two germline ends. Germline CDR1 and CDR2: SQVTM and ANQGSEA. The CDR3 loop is CSGVVMNTEAFF. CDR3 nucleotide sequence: TGCAGCGGCGTCGTTATGAACACTGAAGCTTTCTTT.

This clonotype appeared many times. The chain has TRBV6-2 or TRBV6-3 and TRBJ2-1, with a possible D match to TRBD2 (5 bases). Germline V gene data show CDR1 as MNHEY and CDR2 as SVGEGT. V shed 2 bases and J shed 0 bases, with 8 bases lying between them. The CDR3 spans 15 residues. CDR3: CASSYLGSSYNEQFF. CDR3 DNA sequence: TGTGCCAGCAGTTACCTAGGGAGCTCCTACAATGAGCAGTTCTTC.

CDR3 sequence (DNA): TGTGCCAGCAGCTTAGACCCAGCAGCGAGCTATGGCTACACCTTC. Protein product: CASSLDPAASYGYTF. This rearrangement joins TRBV11-2 to TRBJ1-2, with D hard to call. V was pared by 0 bases and J by 4 bases, with 12 bases between. The length of the CDR3 is 15 residues. CDR1 is SGHAT, CDR2 FQNNGV, per germline.

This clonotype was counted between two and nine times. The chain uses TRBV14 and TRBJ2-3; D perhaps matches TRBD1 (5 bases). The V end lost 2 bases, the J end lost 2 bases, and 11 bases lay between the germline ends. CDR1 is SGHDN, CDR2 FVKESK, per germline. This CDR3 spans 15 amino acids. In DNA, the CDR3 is TGTGCCAGCAGCCAATTAGGACATATCACAGATACGCAGTATTTT. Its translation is CASSQLGHITDTQYF.

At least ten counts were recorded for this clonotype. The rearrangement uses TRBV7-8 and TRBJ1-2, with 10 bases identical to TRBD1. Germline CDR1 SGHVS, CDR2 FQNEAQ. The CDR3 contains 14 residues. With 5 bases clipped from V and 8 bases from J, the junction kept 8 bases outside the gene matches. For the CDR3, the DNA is TGTGCCAGCAGCACGGGACAGGGGCTATGGGGCTACACCTTC. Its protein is CASSTGQGLWGYTF.

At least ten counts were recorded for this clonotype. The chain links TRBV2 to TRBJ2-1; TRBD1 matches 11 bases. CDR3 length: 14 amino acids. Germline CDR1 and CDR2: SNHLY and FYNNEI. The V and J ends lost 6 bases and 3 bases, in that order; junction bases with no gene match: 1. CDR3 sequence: CASRGTGGYNEQFF. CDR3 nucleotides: TGTGCCAGCAGGGGGACAGGGGGCTACAATGAGCAGTTCTTC.

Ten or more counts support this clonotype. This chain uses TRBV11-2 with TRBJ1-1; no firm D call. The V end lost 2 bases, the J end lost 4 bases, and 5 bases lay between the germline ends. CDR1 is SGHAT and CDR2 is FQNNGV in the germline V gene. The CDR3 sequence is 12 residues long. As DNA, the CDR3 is TGTGCCAGCAGCTTACTCTTCACTGAAGCTTTCTTT. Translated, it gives CASSLLFTEAFF. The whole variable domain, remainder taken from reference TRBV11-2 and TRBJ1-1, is EAGVAQSPRYKIIEKRQSVAFWCNPISGHATLYWYQQILGQGPKLLIQFQNNGVVDDSQLPKDRFSAERLKGVDSTLKIQPAKLEDSAVYLCASSLLFTEAFFGQGTRLTVV.

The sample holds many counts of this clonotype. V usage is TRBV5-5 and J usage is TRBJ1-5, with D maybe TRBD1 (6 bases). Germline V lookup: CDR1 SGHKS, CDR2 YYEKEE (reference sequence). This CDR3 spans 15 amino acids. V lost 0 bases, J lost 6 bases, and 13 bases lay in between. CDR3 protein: CASSLGLQGIQPQHF. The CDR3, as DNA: TGTGCCAGCAGCTTGGGATTACAGGGCATTCAGCCCCAGCATTTT.

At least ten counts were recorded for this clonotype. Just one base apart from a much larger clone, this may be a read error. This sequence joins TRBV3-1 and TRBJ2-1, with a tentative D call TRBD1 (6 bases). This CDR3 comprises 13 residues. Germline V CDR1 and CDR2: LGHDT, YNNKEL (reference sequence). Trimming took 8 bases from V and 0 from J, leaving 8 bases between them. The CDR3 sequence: CASSDSSYNEQFF. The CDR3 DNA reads TGTGCCAGCTCGGACAGCTCCTACAATGAGCAGTTCTTC.

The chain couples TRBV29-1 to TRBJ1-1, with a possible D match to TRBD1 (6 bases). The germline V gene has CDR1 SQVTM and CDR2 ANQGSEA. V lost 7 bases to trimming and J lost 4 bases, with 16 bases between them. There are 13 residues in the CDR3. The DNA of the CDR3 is TGCAGCGCCTTGGACAGCGTAATCACTGAAGCTTTCTTT. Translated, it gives CSALDSVITEAFF. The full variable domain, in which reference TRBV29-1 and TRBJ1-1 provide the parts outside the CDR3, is SAVISQKPSRDICQRGTSLTIQCQVDSQVTMMFWYRQQPGQSLTLIATANQGSEATYESGFVIDKFPISRPNLTFSTLTVSNMSPEDSSIYLCSALDSVITEAFFGQGTRLTVV.

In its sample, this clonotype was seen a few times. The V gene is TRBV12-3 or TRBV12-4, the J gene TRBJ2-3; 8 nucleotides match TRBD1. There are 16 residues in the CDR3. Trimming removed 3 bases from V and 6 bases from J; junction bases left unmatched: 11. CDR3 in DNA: TGTGCCAGCAGTTTTCAGGGGGCCCCCTTGGGTGATACGCAGTATTTT. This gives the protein CASSFQGAPLGDTQYF.

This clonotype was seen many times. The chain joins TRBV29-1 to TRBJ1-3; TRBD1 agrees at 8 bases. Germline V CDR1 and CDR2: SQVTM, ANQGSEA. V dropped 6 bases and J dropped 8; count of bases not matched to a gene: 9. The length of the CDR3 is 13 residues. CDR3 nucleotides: TGCAGCGTCGGACAGGGAGATAAGGACACCATATATTTT. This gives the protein CSVGQGDKDTIYF.